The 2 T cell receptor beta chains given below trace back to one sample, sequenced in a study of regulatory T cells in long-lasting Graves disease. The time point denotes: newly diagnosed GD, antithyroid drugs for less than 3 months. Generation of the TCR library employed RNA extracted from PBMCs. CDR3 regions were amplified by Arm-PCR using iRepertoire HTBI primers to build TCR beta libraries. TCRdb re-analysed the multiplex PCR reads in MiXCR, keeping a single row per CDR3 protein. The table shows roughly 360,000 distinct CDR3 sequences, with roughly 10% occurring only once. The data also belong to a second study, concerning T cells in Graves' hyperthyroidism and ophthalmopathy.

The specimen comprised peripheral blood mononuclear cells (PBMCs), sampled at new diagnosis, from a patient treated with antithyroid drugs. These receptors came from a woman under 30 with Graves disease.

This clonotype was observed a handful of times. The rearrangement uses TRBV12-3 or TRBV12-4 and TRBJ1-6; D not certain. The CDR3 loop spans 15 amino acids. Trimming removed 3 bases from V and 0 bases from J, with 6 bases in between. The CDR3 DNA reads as TGTGCCAGCAGTTTCGACATCTCCTATAATTCACCCCTCCACTTT. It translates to CASSFDISYNSPLHF.

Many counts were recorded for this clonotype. In nucleotides, the CDR3 is TGTGCCAGCAGCCTGGGACAGGTTTACAATGAGCAGTTCTTC. It yields the protein CASSLGQVYNEQFF. The rearrangement links TRBV11-2 to TRBJ2-1, with 8 bases fitting TRBD1. With V trimmed by 5 bases and J by 4 bases, 4 bases remained unmatched. CDR1 SGHAT and CDR2 FQNNGV come from the germline V gene. CDR3 length equals 14 residues.